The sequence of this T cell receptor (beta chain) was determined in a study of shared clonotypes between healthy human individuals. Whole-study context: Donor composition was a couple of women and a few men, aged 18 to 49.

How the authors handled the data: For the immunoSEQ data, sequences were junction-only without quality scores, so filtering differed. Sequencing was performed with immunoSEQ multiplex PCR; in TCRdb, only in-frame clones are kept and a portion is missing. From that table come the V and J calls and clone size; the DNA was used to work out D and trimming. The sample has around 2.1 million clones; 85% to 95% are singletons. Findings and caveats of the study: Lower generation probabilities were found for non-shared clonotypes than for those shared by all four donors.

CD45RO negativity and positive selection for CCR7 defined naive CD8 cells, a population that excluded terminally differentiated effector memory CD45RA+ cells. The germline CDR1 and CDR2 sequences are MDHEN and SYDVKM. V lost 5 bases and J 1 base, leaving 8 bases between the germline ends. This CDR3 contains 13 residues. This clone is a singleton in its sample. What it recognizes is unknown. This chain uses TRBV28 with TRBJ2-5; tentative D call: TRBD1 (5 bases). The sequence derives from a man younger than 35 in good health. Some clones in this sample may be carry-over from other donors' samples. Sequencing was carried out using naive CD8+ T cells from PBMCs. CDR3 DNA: TGTGCCAGCAGTCAGGGCAGCCAAGAGACCCAGTACTTC. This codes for CASSQGSQETQYF.